The clone carrying this T cell receptor (beta chain) appeared many times. Trimming took off 2 bases at V and 5 bases at J, with 10 bases between the two ends. This CDR3 has 13 amino acids. The germline gives CDR1 MDHEN, CDR2 SYDVKM. The sample belongs to a study of early T cells in non-severe SARS-CoV-2 infection. TCRdb independently ran MiXCR on the 5' RACE reads; one entry per CDR3 protein. The data show about 26,000 distinct CDR3 sequences, with about 4.1% seen just once and roughly 5.9% held by the top ten. The TCR comes from an adult who was a healthcare worker with PCR-confirmed SARS-CoV-2 infection or an uninfected control (not recorded which). This rearrangement joins TRBV28 to TRBJ2-7; D ambiguous. The specimen sequenced was whole blood. In nucleotides, the CDR3 is TGTGCCAGCAGTTTAAGCAGGTTGGACGAGCAGTACTTC. Its protein is CASSLSRLDEQYF.